Included here is one T cell receptor beta chain sequence, with context. Its antigen remains unidentified. This record comes from a study of T cell responses to AZD1222 COVID-19 vaccine. Overall study results and limits: Spike-wide coverage was observed for vaccine-associated CD4 TCRs, with dominant responses at 160-218 and 743-854.

Trimming cost V 7 bases and J 6 bases, with 18 bases left between them. CDR3 size: 14 residues. CDR1 and CDR2 (germline): MNHEY, SVGAGI. Profiling relied on immunoSEQ multiplex PCR, and the TCRdb table lists in-frame clones only, not all of them. The table lists 110,000 or so clones, 89% of them singletons. This TCR was sampled from an adult in good health. Sequenced here: peripheral blood, sampled on day 0 of MenACWY control vaccination. The chain recombines TRBV6-5 with TRBJ2-5; D possibly corresponds to TRBD1 (6 bases). The CDR3 sequence: CASTADRPGKTQYF. CDR3 nucleotide sequence: TGTGCCAGCACCGCCGACAGGCCCGGGAAGACCCAGTACTTC.